Sequencing of this T cell receptor beta chain was carried out in a study of Ad26.COV2.S vaccination and SARS-CoV-2 variants. Treatment: about 20 received Ad26.COV2.S at low or high dose, single or two shots; roughly five received placebo; per-sample allocation not given. Each sample was drawn 63 days after the first injection (of vaccine or placebo). Germline loops: CDR1 SEHNR, CDR2 FQNEAQ (reference sequence). Trimming shortened V by 4 bases and J by 6 bases, and 5 bases separated the two germline ends. The CDR3 totals 11 residues. The method was immunoSEQ multiplex PCR; TCRdb's version includes in-frame clones alone and lacks a portion of them. This repertoire shows 380,000 or so clones, about 88% found once; its top ten account for roughly 6%.

V is TRBV7-9 and J is TRBJ2-3; D gene unclear. The receptor was derived from a person aged 18-60 years who received the Ad26.COV2.S COVID-19 vaccine or a placebo. This specimen consisted of peripheral blood, obtained in a trial of Ad26.COV2.S vaccine versus placebo. For the CDR3, the DNA is TGTGCCAGCAGCTCCCCTGATACGCAGTATTTT. It translates to CASSSPDTQYF.